This T cell receptor beta chain originates from a study of beta chain features in type 1 diabetes. Study-wide background: Patients looked much like healthy donors when it came to age, gender and cell yields.

Study results and caveats: There were fewer insertions and more deletions at the VDJ junctions of type 1 diabetes patients. High TCR expression in some cells could lead to their over-representation in cDNA sequencing.

CD4+ cells of the naive, central memory, regulatory and stem cell-like memory types were sorted via CD45RO/CCR7/CD25/CD127/CD95/CD27. This CDR3 is 17 amino acids long. The investigators reverse transcribed all of the isolated RNA, so they sequenced expressed TCRB transcripts. Using immunoSEQ multiplex PCR, the repertoire was profiled, and TCRdb retains in-frame clones only, with some absent. In the table there are under 300,000 clones, 8% of which are singletons. A word on this clone: Its specificity is unknown.

This TCR derives from a woman in her late teens or twenties in good health. V usage is TRBV21-1 and J usage is TRBJ1-3; TRBD1 reflects the table's D call only, with no check against the DNA. TRBV21-1 is flagged as a pseudogene. The specimen sequenced was central memory CD4+ T cells from blood. Here the CDR3 DNA reads TGTGCCAGCAGATCGACCCGGACAGGGAGCTCTGGAAACACCATATATTTT. It encodes CASRSTRTGSSGNTIYF.